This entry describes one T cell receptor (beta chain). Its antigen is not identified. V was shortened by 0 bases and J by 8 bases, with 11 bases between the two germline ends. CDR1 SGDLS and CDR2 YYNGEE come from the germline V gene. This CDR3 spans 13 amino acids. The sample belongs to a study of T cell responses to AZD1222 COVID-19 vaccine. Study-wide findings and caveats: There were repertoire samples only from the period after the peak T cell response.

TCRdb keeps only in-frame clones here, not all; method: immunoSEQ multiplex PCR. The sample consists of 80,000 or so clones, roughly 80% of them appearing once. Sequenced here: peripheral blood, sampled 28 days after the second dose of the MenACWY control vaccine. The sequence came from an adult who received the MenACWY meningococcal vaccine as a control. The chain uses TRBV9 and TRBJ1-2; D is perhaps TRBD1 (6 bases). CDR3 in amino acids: CASSVATGGGYTF. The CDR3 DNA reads TGTGCCAGCAGCGTAGCGACAGGTGGCGGCTACACCTTC.